The next 5 T cell receptor beta chains were all read from a single sample in a study of CD8+ T cells in alopecia areata. Isolated RNA was reverse transcribed into cDNA used as the sequencing template. The assay was immunoSEQ multiplex PCR, and TCRdb's table has in-frame clones only and misses some. The data hold around 150,000 clones, with less than 65% observed a single time. Sequencing input: CD8+ T cells sorted from blood. These receptors were taken from a human donor in good health.

This clone showed up just a few times. This chain connects TRBV6-5 to TRBJ1-1; D call uncertain. The germline gives CDR1 MNHEY, CDR2 SVGAGI. The length of the CDR3 is 15 residues. V was pared by 0 bases and J by 1 base, with 9 bases between. The CDR3 nucleotides are TGTGCCAGCAGTTACTCGGTCAGGAAGAACACTGAAGCTTTCTTT. Translating gives CASSYSVRKNTEAFF.

This clone was found a few times. This chain's CDR3 is CASSEGGLAQETQYF. In nucleotides, the CDR3 is TGCGCCAGCAGTGAAGGCGGACTAGCCCAAGAGACCCAGTACTTC. This chain connects TRBV10-2 to TRBJ2-5; 8 bases map to TRBD2. Germline V gene data show CDR1 as WSHSY and CDR2 as SAAADI. V lost 3 bases to trimming and J lost 1 base; unmatched junction nucleotides: 4. The CDR3 has 15 residues.

The chain combines TRBV6-5 with TRBJ2-7, with 9 bases that match TRBD2. In germline, CDR1 is MNHEY, CDR2 SVGAGI. CDR3 size: 14 residues. After removal of 2 bases from V and 4 bases from J, the junction contained 3 bases not matched to a gene. The CDR3 DNA is TGTGCCAGCAGTTACACGACTAGCGGATACGAGCAGTACTTC. Its translation: CASSYTTSGYEQYF.

The V call is TRBV29-1, the J call TRBJ1-2; TRBD1 aligns across 7 bases. CDR1 and CDR2 from the germline V gene are SQVTM and ANQGSEA. J was trimmed by 8 bases and V by 6 bases; bases with no gene match: 9. The CDR3 is 12 amino acids. The CDR3: CSVRDSPWGYTF. CDR3 coding DNA: TGCAGCGTGAGGGACAGCCCTTGGGGCTACACCTTC. The variable domain in full, completed from reference TRBV29-1 and TRBJ1-2, reads SAVISQKPSRDICQRGTSLTIQCQVDSQVTMMFWYRQQPGQSLTLIATANQGSEATYESGFVIDKFPISRPNLTFSTLTVSNMSPEDSSIYLCSVRDSPWGYTFGSGTRLTVV.

A few counts support this clone. The J gene is TRBJ2-7, the V gene TRBV29-1, with D tentatively TRBD1 (6 bases). The CDR3 sequence is 13 residues long. From germline, CDR1 is SQVTM and CDR2 ANQGSEA. V lost 0 bases and J lost 6, with 12 bases in between. CDR3 coding DNA: TGCAGCGTTGAAGATTCAGGGGCGGGCGAGCAGTACTTC. It encodes CSVEDSGAGEQYF.